One and the same sample provided the 11 T cell receptor beta chains below, sequenced in a study of control samples from healthy donors and cancer patients. Assay: immunoSEQ multiplex PCR; the TCRdb copy retains only in-frame clones and omits some. The repertoire holds fewer than 500,000 clones, 90% seen once, with 6% to 7% in the top ten. The sample was PBMCs. The receptors shown here come from a man aged 35-49 years with head and neck cancer.

The rearrangement joins TRBV27 to TRBJ1-2, with 8 bases that match TRBD1. This CDR3 is 14 amino acids long. CDR1 is MNHEY and CDR2 is SMNVEV in the germline V gene (reference sequence). The V and J ends lost 2 bases and 4 bases, in that order; junction bases with no gene match: 3. In nucleotides, the CDR3 is TGTGCCAGCAGTTTACAGGGGGCGGGCTATGGCTACACCTTC. This sequence encodes CASSLQGAGYGYTF.

The chain couples TRBV20-1 to TRBJ2-7; D remains ambiguous. The germline V gene encodes CDR1 DFQATT and CDR2 SNEGSKA (reference sequence). Trimming shortened V by 6 bases and J by 1 base, and 7 bases separated the two germline ends. The CDR3 has 11 residues. The CDR3 reads CSAGLSYEQYF. In nucleotides, the CDR3 is TGCAGTGCCGGTCTATCCTACGAGCAGTACTTC.

V gene TRBV5-1 combines with J gene TRBJ2-1; D may be TRBD2 (6 bases). The ends were cut back, 3 bases at V and 6 bases at J, with 13 bases in the middle. This CDR3 has 14 amino acids. CDR1 is SGHRS, CDR2 YFSETQ, per germline. CDR3 region: CASSSTTSSNEQFF. The CDR3 region has the DNA TGCGCCAGCAGCTCAACCACTAGCAGCAATGAGCAGTTCTTC.

J is TRBJ1-1 and V is TRBV11-2, with D uncertain. Trimming pared 10 bases from V and 6 bases from J, leaving 21 bases between. Germline CDR1 and CDR2: SGHAT and FQNNGV. The CDR3 totals 14 residues. The CDR3 is CANTLPPPNPEAFF. As DNA, the CDR3 is TGTGCCAACACCCTTCCCCCGCCCAATCCTGAAGCTTTCTTT.

In its sample, this clone was seen a few times. This chain uses TRBV30 with TRBJ2-2; possibly TRBD2 for D (6 bases). Germline V gene data show CDR1 as GTSNPN and CDR2 as SVGIG (reference sequence). The CDR3 is 16 residues long. V shed 0 bases and J shed 0 bases, with 11 bases lying between them. The DNA of the CDR3 is TGTGCCTGGAGTGTACTTACGGGGGCGAACACCGGGGAGCTGTTTTTT. This codes for CAWSVLTGANTGELFF.

This chain connects TRBV3-1 (or the pseudogene TRBV3-2) to TRBJ2-2; D possibly corresponds to TRBD2 (5 bases). The CDR3 has 16 residues. Trimming removed 0 bases from V and 6 bases from J, with 14 bases in between. The V gene's germline CDR1 is LGHDT and CDR2 YNNKEL (reference sequence). The CDR3 bases are TGTGCCAGCAGCCAAGAAGGCGGGCAGGCGTCCGGGGAGCTGTTTTTT. Translation gives CASSQEGGQASGELFF.

The chain carries TRBV6-5 and TRBJ1-1; D is unclear. Germline CDR1 is MNHEY and CDR2 is SVGAGI. CDR3 length equals 13 residues. The V and J ends lost 6 bases and 7 bases respectively, with 15 bases between them. The CDR3 DNA follows: TGTGCCAGCAGCCATCGTTCGAGTAATGAAGCTTTCTTT. Translation gives CASSHRSSNEAFF.

This sequence joins TRBV21-1 and TRBJ1-5; TRBD1, the D gene given by the table, was not confirmed from the DNA. TRBV21-1 has pseudogene status. This CDR3 region has 20 residues. The CDR3 here is CASSRGRKPGQGAGNQPQHF. CDR3 DNA: TGTGCCAGCAGCCGGGGAAGAAAACCTGGACAGGGAGCAGGCAATCAGCCCCAGCATTTT.

In regard to this clone: The identical CDR3 is also encoded by other nucleotide sequences in the sample. This sequence joins TRBV18 and TRBJ2-7; 8 positions agree with TRBD2. Germline CDR1 KGHSH, CDR2 LQKENI. The J segment lost 4 bases and the V segment lost 3 bases, leaving 5 bases of the junction unmatched. The CDR3 contains 14 residues. CDR3 in amino acids: CASSPAGGPYEQYF. As DNA, the CDR3 is TGTGCCAGCTCACCTGCGGGAGGACCATACGAGCAGTACTTC.

The chain has TRBV6-6 and TRBJ1-2; weak D call: TRBD1 (5 bases). The CDR3 length is 13 residues. V gave up 7 bases and J gave up 2 bases, with 11 bases separating them. CDR1 and CDR2 (germline): MNHNY, SVGAGI (reference sequence). CDR3 protein: CASMGGSNYGYTF. The DNA of the CDR3 is TGTGCCAGCATGGGGGGGTCGAACTATGGCTACACCTTC.

The genes are TRBV5-6 and TRBJ2-2; 9 bases are shared with TRBD1. CDR1 and CDR2 from the germline V gene are SGHDT and YYEEEE. CDR3 length: 17 amino acids. The V and J ends lost 3 bases and 7 bases, in that order; junction bases with no gene match: 13. This CDR3 is CASSWMTDRGSGGELFF. CDR3 coding DNA: TGTGCCAGCAGCTGGATGACGGACAGGGGAAGTGGCGGGGAGCTGTTTTTT. The whole variable domain, filled in from reference TRBV5-6 and TRBJ2-2, reads DAGVTQSPTHLIKTRGQQVTLRCSPKSGHDTVSWYQQALGQGPQFIFQYYEEEERQRGNFPDRFSGHQFPNYSSELNVNALLLGDSALYLCASSWMTDRGSGGELFFGEGSRLTVL.